This passage covers 2 T cell receptor beta chains from one sample sequenced in a study of T cell changes during pregnancy in multiple sclerosis. The assay was immunoSEQ multiplex PCR, and TCRdb's table has in-frame clones only and misses some. The data contain about 92,000 clones, almost 95% of them seen just once; the ten biggest clones take up about 3%. This specimen was peripheral blood, taken in the first trimester of pregnancy. The receptors originated from a female donor with multiple sclerosis, enrolled in a pregnancy study.

The chain combines TRBV4-2 with TRBJ1-5; TRBD1 matches 9 bases. The CDR3 sequence is 15 residues long. The germline V gene has CDR1 LGHNA and CDR2 YNFKEQ. The trim removed 0 bases at V and 9 bases at J, leaving 6 bases unmatched. CDR3 residues: CASSQERQGDRPQHF. CDR3 in DNA: TGTGCCAGCAGCCAAGAAAGACAGGGGGATAGGCCCCAGCATTTT.

This clone was found once. The chain is built from TRBV6-5 and TRBJ2-3, with D possibly matching TRBD1 (6 bases). This CDR3 comprises 13 residues. Between the trimmed V and J ends, which lost 6 bases and 5 bases, there was a span of 12 bases. Germline V gene data show CDR1 as MNHEY and CDR2 as SVGAGI. The CDR3 coding sequence is TGTGCCAGCAGACATCAGGGGTTAGATACGCAGTATTTT. Translation gives CASRHQGLDTQYF.